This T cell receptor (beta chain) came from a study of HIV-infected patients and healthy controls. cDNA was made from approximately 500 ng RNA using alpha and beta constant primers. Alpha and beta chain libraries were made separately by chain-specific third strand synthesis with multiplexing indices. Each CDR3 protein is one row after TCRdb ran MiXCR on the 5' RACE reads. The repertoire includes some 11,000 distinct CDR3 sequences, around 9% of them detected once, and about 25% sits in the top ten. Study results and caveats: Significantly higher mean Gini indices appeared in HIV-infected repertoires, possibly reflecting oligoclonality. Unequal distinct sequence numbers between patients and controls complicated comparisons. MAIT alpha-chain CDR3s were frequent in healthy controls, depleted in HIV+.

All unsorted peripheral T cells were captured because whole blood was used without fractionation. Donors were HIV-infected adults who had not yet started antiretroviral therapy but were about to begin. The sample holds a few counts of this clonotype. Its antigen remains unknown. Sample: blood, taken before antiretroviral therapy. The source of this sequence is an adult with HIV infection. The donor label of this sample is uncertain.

CDR3 nucleotide sequence: TGTGCCAGCAGCGAGGATGTCTATGGCTACACCTTC. This sequence encodes CASSEDVYGYTF. The V and J genes are TRBV7-9 and TRBJ1-2; D not resolved. The CDR3 loop spans 12 amino acids. CDR1 is SEHNR and CDR2 is FQNEAQ in the germline V gene (reference sequence). Trimming shortened V by 5 bases and J by 4 bases, and 8 bases separated the two germline ends.